The entry below gives a single T cell receptor beta chain sequence along with its context. These data are taken from a study of blood T cell repertoires in COVID-19. Study background: Samples taken during acute and convalescent COVID-19 were collected in the United States, Italy and Spain. Sample material is recorded as cDNA or gDNA derived from T cells, B-cell-depleted T cells, or PBMCs.

The germline V gene encodes CDR1 GTSNPN and CDR2 SVGIG (reference sequence). The trim removed 0 bases at V and 9 bases at J, leaving 13 bases unmatched. The CDR3 totals 16 residues. How the authors handled the data: Reference gene primer amplification gave nucleated cell count estimates. The table came from immunoSEQ multiplex PCR; TCRdb's copy has only in-frame clones and leaves some out. Clone size and the V and J calls come from that table; the DNA yielded D and trimming. Here the sample spans about 54,000 clones, 85% being singletons. The material sequenced was peripheral blood. This sequence originates from a human donor in a cohort sampled during active COVID-19. The genes are TRBV30 and TRBJ2-4; TRBD1 agrees at 8 bases. The CDR3 region is CAWSVTWDGQGGIQYF. The CDR3 DNA follows: TGTGCCTGGAGTGTAACATGGGACGGACAGGGCGGCATTCAGTACTTC.